The clone carrying this T cell receptor (beta chain) has more than one count but fewer than ten. Its target is unknown. The source of the sample is a study of post-analysis software for immune sequencing data. Study-level information: Relapsing-remitting, secondary progressive and progressive-relapsing courses of multiple sclerosis were included. Findings and caveats of the study: Elevated frequency relative to controls characterized roughly five TRBV segments in patients, TRBV5-6, TRBV5-1 and TRBV20-1 among them. Relative to controls, patients with multiple sclerosis showed significantly lower normalized Chao1 diversity.

The authors incorporated unique molecular identifiers into the TCR beta cDNA libraries. TCRdb reprocessed the PCR reads via MiXCR and lists one record per CDR3 protein. The sample holds hundreds of thousands of distinct CDR3 sequences; less than 35% are singletons and the top ten take around 0.56%. Germline CDR1 SQVTM, CDR2 ANQGSEA. The CDR3 has 14 residues. V lost 1 base, J lost 8 bases, and 15 bases lay in between. The rearrangement joins TRBV29-1 to TRBJ2-1; a weak D match, TRBD1 (6 bases). The TCR comes from a girl under 18 with multiple sclerosis. The sample consisted of blood. CDR3 amino acids: CSVEVASRGYEQFF. DNA of the CDR3: TGCAGCGTTGAAGTTGCGTCCAGGGGCTATGAGCAGTTCTTC.